The clone carrying this T cell receptor (beta chain) appeared once. Its specificity is not known. Sequencing used immunoSEQ multiplex PCR; TCRdb keeps in-frame clones, though not all of them. The data contain some 30,000 clones, about 83% of them singletons. CD4+ T cells specific for antigen were expanded with viral peptide pools by the ViraFEST assay before sequencing. With about 9 days of culture completed, CD4+ T cells were isolated. Participants were vaccinated with two doses of either the BNT162b2 or mRNA-1273 vaccine. Cultures received IL-2 medium that replaced half the medium on days 3 and 7. The germline V and J ends were trimmed by 4 bases and 2 bases, with 14 bases remaining between them. The CDR3 has 15 residues. Germline values: CDR1 LGHDT, CDR2 YNNKEL (reference sequence). The sample belongs to a study of vaccination effects on CD4 cells after COVID-19.

The TCR was taken from a human donor who received a COVID-19 vaccine. Some clones in this sample may be carry-over from other donors' samples. The V call is TRBV3-1 (or the pseudogene TRBV3-2), the J call TRBJ1-2; TRBD1 might be the D (5 bases). Sequencing was performed on CD4+ T cells from PBMCs cultured with HCoV-NL63 spike peptides, taken after COVID-19 vaccination. The CDR3 nucleotides are TGTGCCAGCAGCCGCCGCGGGACGGCAAACTATGGCTACACCTTC. This codes for CASSRRGTANYGYTF.